Listed here are 8 T cell receptor beta chains from one sample, sequenced in a study of cytomegalovirus exposure and HLA in healthy donors. PCR employed 60 Vbeta and 13 Jbeta primers. Measured with immunoSEQ multiplex PCR; TCRdb has only the in-frame clones, and not every one. The data show 95,000 to 150,000 clones, over 65% seen once. The sample taken for sequencing was PBMCs. The receptors derive from a woman in her forties in good health and CMV-seropositive.

The chain links TRBV7-6 to TRBJ2-1; 14 nucleotides agree with TRBD2. The CDR3 has 18 amino acids. CDR1 is SGHVS, CDR2 FNYEAQ, per germline. V shed 4 bases, J shed 1 base, and the junction held 6 bases outside the gene matches. CDR3 amino acids: CASSSPRTSGGSYNEQFF. The CDR3, as DNA: TGTGCCAGCAGCTCACCTAGGACTAGCGGGGGGTCCTACAATGAGCAGTTCTTC.

Regarding this clone: The sample carries other DNA sequences with the same CDR3. V usage is TRBV27 and J usage is TRBJ2-1; no clear D. The CDR3 has 15 amino acids. V lost 7 bases to trimming and J lost 7 bases, with 20 bases between them. The V gene's germline CDR1 is MNHEY and CDR2 SMNVEV (reference sequence). The CDR3 region is CASIGRSSPGNEQFF. CDR3 DNA sequence: TGTGCCAGCATCGGAAGGAGTAGTCCCGGGAATGAGCAGTTCTTC.

V and J are TRBV19 and TRBJ1-5; TRBD1 matches at 8 bases. Trimming cost V 5 bases and J 3 bases; bases outside gene matches: 6. The CDR3 consists of 15 residues. Germline CDR1 reads LNHDA; CDR2 reads SQIVND (reference sequence). CDR3 protein: CASSLQGAPNQPQHF. Written as DNA, the CDR3 is TGTGCCAGTAGTCTCCAGGGGGCTCCCAATCAGCCCCAGCATTTT.

V and J are TRBV6-6 and TRBJ2-3; possible D gene TRBD2, 5 bases. The germline V and J ends were trimmed by 3 bases and 5 bases, with 6 bases remaining between them. This CDR3 contains 12 residues. Germline V gene data show CDR1 as MNHNY and CDR2 as SVGAGI (reference sequence). The CDR3 DNA reads as TGTGCCAGCAGTTATGCGGGAGATACGCAGTATTTT. The encoded protein is CASSYAGDTQYF.

The J gene is TRBJ2-7, the V gene TRBV20-1; D possibly corresponds to TRBD1 (5 bases). The CDR3 has 11 amino acids. The germline gives CDR1 DFQATT, CDR2 SNEGSKA (reference sequence). The V gene lost 4 bases and the J gene lost 6 bases, with 10 bases spanning the gap. CDR3 bases: TGCAGTGCTACCCCCACAGGCGAGCAGTACTTC. Translation: CSATPTGEQYF.

The chain carries TRBV6-5 and TRBJ2-7; D perhaps matches TRBD2 (5 bases). CDR1 is MNHEY and CDR2 is SVGAGI in the germline V gene. The CDR3 is made up of 14 amino acids. V was cut by 5 bases and J by 0 bases, with 11 bases left in between. For the CDR3, the DNA is TGTGCCAGCAGTCCGACGGGGAGCTCCTACGAGCAGTACTTC. It codes for CASSPTGSSYEQYF.

The chain links TRBV11-3 to TRBJ1-1; D possibly corresponds to TRBD1 (6 bases). The germline V gene encodes CDR1 SGHNT and CDR2 YENEEA. The CDR3 covers 12 residues. V was pared by 5 bases and J by 7 bases, with 11 bases between. This CDR3 is CASSPGDNEAFF. CDR3 DNA sequence: TGTGCCAGCAGCCCAGGGGACAATGAAGCTTTCTTT. Drawing the rest from reference TRBV11-3 and TRBJ1-1, the complete variable domain is EAGVVQSPRYKIIEKKQPVAFWCNPISGHNTLYWYLQNLGQGPELLIRYENEEAVDDSQLPKDRFSAERLKGVDSTLKIQPAELGDSAVYLCASSPGDNEAFFGQGTRLTVV.

The chain employs TRBV5-4 and TRBJ2-7; TRBD2 matches at 15 bases. V gave up 4 bases and J gave up 6 bases; unmatched junction bases: 5. CDR1 and CDR2 from the germline V gene are SGHNT and YYREEE (reference sequence). The CDR3 has 15 residues. CDR3 coding DNA: TGTGCCAGCAGCAGCCCGGGACTAGCGGGAGGCGAGCAGTACTTC. Translating it yields CASSSPGLAGGEQYF.